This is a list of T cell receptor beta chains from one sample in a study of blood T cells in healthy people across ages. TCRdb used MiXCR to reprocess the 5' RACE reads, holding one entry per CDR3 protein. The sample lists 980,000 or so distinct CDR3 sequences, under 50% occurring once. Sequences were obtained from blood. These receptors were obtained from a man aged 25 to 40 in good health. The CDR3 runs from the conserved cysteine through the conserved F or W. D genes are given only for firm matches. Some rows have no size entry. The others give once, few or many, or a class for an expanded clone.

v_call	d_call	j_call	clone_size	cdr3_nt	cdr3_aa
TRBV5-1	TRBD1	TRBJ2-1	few	TGCGCCAGCAGCGAGCAGGGGGCTATCAGCAATGAGCAGTTCTTC	CASSEQGAISNEQFF
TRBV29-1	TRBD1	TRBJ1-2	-	TGCAGCGTTGAGGACAGGGGGGACTATGGCTACACCTTC	CSVEDRGDYGYTF
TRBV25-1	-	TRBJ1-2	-	TGTGCCAACAGAGACCCCACGGGTGGCTACACCTTC	CANRDPTGGYTF
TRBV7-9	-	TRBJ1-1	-	TGTGCCAGCAGCCCAGAGAGTTACCTCACTGAAGCTTTCTTT	CASSPESYLTEAFF
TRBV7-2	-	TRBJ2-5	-	TGTGCCAGCAGGCCCACAGAGGATAGGGTCCAGTACTTC	CASRPTEDRVQYF
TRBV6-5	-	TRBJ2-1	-	TGTGCCAGCAACCCCTCTCAGGAGCATGAGCAGTTCTTC	CASNPSQEHEQFF
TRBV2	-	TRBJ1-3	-	TGTGCCAGCAGTGCGGGACCTGGAAACACCATATATTTT	CASSAGPGNTIYF
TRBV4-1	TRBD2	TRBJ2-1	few	TGCGCCAGCAGCCACGGTCTAGAAGCGGGGGGGCCGAACAATGAGCAGTTCTTC	CASSHGLEAGGPNNEQFF
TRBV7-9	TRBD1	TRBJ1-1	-	TGTGCCAGCAGCGGACAGGGGTCGGACACTGAAGCTTTCTTT	CASSGQGSDTEAFF
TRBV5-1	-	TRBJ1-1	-	TGCGCCAGCAGCTTCGCAACATTGGGCAATACTGAAGCTTTCTTT	CASSFATLGNTEAFF
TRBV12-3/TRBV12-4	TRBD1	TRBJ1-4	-	TGTGCCAGCAGTTCCCGAAACCAGGGGGCCAACGTACTCGAAAAACTGTTTTTT	CASSSRNQGANVLEKLFF
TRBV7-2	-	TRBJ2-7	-	TGTGCCAGCAGCCCGCTTACAGGGACCGAGCAGTACTTC	CASSPLTGTEQYF
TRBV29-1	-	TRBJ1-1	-	TGCAGCGTCAGAGGGAGGGGGTGGACTGAAGCTTTCTTT	CSVRGRGWTEAFF
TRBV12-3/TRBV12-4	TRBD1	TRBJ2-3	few	TGTGCCAGCAGGGGGACAGGTGGAGATACGCAGTATTTT	CASRGTGGDTQYF
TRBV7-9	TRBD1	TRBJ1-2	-	TGTGCCAGCAGCTCAGTCAGGACAGGCCCCAACTATGGCTACACCTTC	CASSSVRTGPNYGYTF
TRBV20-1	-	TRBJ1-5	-	TGCAGTGCTAGCGACGGGCTCGATCAGCCCCAGCATTTT	CSASDGLDQPQHF
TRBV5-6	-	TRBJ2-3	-	TGTGCCAGCAGCTTGGGCACGGGATACACAGATACGCAGTATTTT	CASSLGTGYTDTQYF
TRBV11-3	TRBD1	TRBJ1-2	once	TGTGTCAGCGAAGGACAGGGCGGTAACTATGGCTACACCTTC	CVSEGQGGNYGYTF
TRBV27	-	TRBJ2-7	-	TGTGCCAGCAGTTTATATGAGGGCGGCTCCTACGAGCAGTACTTC	CASSLYEGGSYEQYF
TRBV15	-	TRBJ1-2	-	TGTGCCACCAGCAGAGATAAGTCGTCCAGCTATGGCTACACCTTC	CATSRDKSSSYGYTF
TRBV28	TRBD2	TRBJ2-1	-	TGTGCCAGCAGCAGTAGCGGGCGGCACAATGAGCAGTTCTTC	CASSSSGRHNEQFF
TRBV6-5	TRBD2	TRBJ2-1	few	TGTGCCAGCAGTTACTCCTCGGAACTAGCGGGGGGTGAGCAGTTCTTC	CASSYSSELAGGEQFF
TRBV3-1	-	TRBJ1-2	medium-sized	TGTGCCAGCAGCCAAGGTGCGCGGCAGGGCGATGGCTACACCTTC	CASSQGARQGDGYTF
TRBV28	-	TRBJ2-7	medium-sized	TGTGCCAGCAGTTTAATCGCGGGGTCCCACGAGCAGTACTTC	CASSLIAGSHEQYF
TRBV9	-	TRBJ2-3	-	TGTGCCAGCAGCCCGCCGGGCCTCCATACGCAGTATTTT	CASSPPGLHTQYF
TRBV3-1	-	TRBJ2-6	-	TGTGCCAGCAGCCCGTCGGGGAGCTCTGGGGCCAACGTCCTGACTTTC	CASSPSGSSGANVLTF
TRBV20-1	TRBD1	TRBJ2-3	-	TGCAGTGCTATAGACAGGGAAATGCCTAGCACAGATACGCAGTATTTT	CSAIDREMPSTDTQYF
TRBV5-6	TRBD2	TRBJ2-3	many	TGTGCCAGCAGCACCCCGGGCGGTGCTAGCGGGGAGACAGATACGCAGTATTTT	CASSTPGGASGETDTQYF
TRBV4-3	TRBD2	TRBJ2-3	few	TGCGCCAGCAGCCAAGGCTCCCCACTAGCGGGGGGGGCAGATACGCAGTATTTT	CASSQGSPLAGGADTQYF